This is a list of T cell receptor beta chains from one sample in a study of shared clonotypes between healthy human individuals. Method: immunoSEQ multiplex PCR; TCRdb's copy keeps in-frame clones and lacks some. The sample has 2 million or so clones, roughly 94% seen once. The source material was naive CD8+ T cells sorted from blood. The receptors derive from a man in his late teens or twenties in good health. CDR3s include the opening cysteine and the closing phenylalanine or tryptophan. A D gene is named only where the DNA matches it firmly. Expanded clones are given a class, and other clones once, few, many or no size at all.

CAWSSTEHQPQHF	TGTGCCTGGAGTTCGACCGAGCATCAGCCCCAGCATTTT	TRBV30	NA	NA	TRBJ1-5
CASSPGLAIGEQFF	TGTGCCAGTAGTCCGGGACTAGCCATAGGTGAGCAGTTCTTC	TRBV19	TRBD2	once	TRBJ2-1
CASSPRTSSYEQYF	TGTGCCAGCAGCCCGCGGACTAGCTCCTACGAGCAGTACTTC	TRBV7-6	TRBD2	NA	TRBJ2-7
CASTPTGGTEAFF	TGTGCCAGCACCCCGACAGGGGGCACTGAAGCTTTCTTT	TRBV5-6	TRBD1	NA	TRBJ1-1
CASSVDEGADYGYTF	TGTGCCAGCAGCGTAGACGAGGGCGCGGACTATGGCTACACCTTC	TRBV9	NA	NA	TRBJ1-2
CASSPAGGYEQFF	TGTGCCAGCAGCCCAGCGGGGGGGTATGAGCAGTTCTTC	TRBV7-8	TRBD2	NA	TRBJ2-1
CASSLGNPYNEQFF	TGTGCCAGCAGCTTAGGTAACCCTTACAATGAGCAGTTCTTC	TRBV7-9	NA	NA	TRBJ2-1
CASSFMGSNTEAFF	TGTGCCAGCAGCTTCATGGGGAGTAACACTGAAGCTTTCTTT	TRBV13	NA	NA	TRBJ1-1
CAWSVAGLAFF	TGTGCCTGGAGTGTCGCAGGGTTGGCTTTCTTT	TRBV30	NA	few	TRBJ1-1
CASSVLTGVSPLHF	TGTGCCAGCAGTGTGCTGACAGGGGTATCACCCCTCCACTTT	TRBV2	TRBD1	few	TRBJ1-6
CASSDSGTGTDEQYF	TGTGCCAGCAGTGACTCCGGGACAGGCACTGACGAGCAGTACTTC	TRBV6-6	TRBD1	NA	TRBJ2-7
CASSRLAGDNEQFF	TGCGCCAGCAGCCGACTAGCGGGAGACAATGAGCAGTTCTTC	TRBV4-3	TRBD2	once	TRBJ2-1
CASSDGQGSFGNTIYF	TGTGCCAGCAGTGACGGACAGGGATCGTTCGGAAACACCATATATTTT	TRBV28	TRBD1	NA	TRBJ1-3
CASSFNVGGSDTEAFF	TGTGCCAGCAGCTTCAACGTGGGGGGATCCGACACTGAAGCTTTCTTT	TRBV27	NA	NA	TRBJ1-1
CASSEIAAQYYEQYF	TGTGCCAGCAGTGAAATAGCGGCCCAATACTACGAGCAGTACTTC	TRBV6-1	NA	NA	TRBJ2-7
CASSLGTEVYDNSPLHF	TGTGCCAGCAGCTTGGGGACAGAAGTCTATGATAATTCACCCCTCCACTTT	TRBV5-4	NA	NA	TRBJ1-6
CASSLSGTSGSSVEETQYF	TGTGCCAGCAGCTTATCCGGGACTAGCGGGAGTAGTGTCGAAGAGACCCAGTACTTC	TRBV5-6	TRBD2	NA	TRBJ2-5
CASSSGTKEYEQYF	TGTGCCAGCAGTTCTGGGACGAAGGAATACGAGCAGTACTTC	TRBV7-9	NA	NA	TRBJ2-7
CASSISLSTDTQYF	TGTGCCAGCAGCATATCTTTAAGCACAGATACGCAGTATTTT	TRBV6-5	NA	NA	TRBJ2-3
CASSGQFTYEQYF	TGTGCCAGCAGCGGACAGTTTACCTACGAGCAGTACTTC	TRBV5-6	NA	NA	TRBJ2-7
CASSDRGNEQYF	TGTGCCAGCAGTGATCGGGGGAACGAGCAGTACTTC	TRBV2	NA	NA	TRBJ2-7
CASSLDPDYEQYF	TGCGCCAGCAGCTTGGATCCGGACTACGAGCAGTACTTC	TRBV5-1	NA	NA	TRBJ2-7
CASSLAATGPSPLHF	TGTGCCAGCAGCTTAGCGGCGACAGGCCCTTCACCCCTCCACTTT	TRBV7-6	NA	few	TRBJ1-6
CASSLDKGGITEAFF	TGCGCCAGCAGCTTGGATAAGGGTGGGATCACTGAAGCTTTCTTT	TRBV5-1	NA	NA	TRBJ1-1
CASSLFPSGANVLTF	TGTGCCAGCAGCCTCTTTCCCTCTGGGGCCAACGTCCTGACTTTC	TRBV5-6	NA	NA	TRBJ2-6
CAWSEQGYEQYF	TGTGCCTGGAGTGAACAGGGCTACGAGCAGTACTTC	TRBV30	NA	once	TRBJ2-7
CASRPIGEGGELFF	TGCGCCAGCAGGCCCATAGGGGAAGGCGGGGAGCTGTTTTTT	TRBV4-1	NA	NA	TRBJ2-2
CASSGAGAVYSGNTIYF	TGTGCCAGCAGTGGCGCCGGCGCGGTTTACTCTGGAAACACCATATATTTT	TRBV6-4	NA	NA	TRBJ1-3
CASSEAPGEGNEQYF	TGTGCCAGCAGTGAGGCCCCCGGGGAGGGGAACGAGCAGTACTTC	TRBV13	TRBD2	NA	TRBJ2-7
CSVVRPGLALRETQYF	TGCAGCGTTGTCCGTCCAGGACTAGCGTTAAGGGAGACCCAGTACTTC	TRBV29-1	TRBD2	NA	TRBJ2-5
CASSSNRLARETQYF	TGTGCCAGCAGCTCAAACCGACTAGCTAGGGAGACCCAGTACTTC	TRBV7-9	TRBD2	NA	TRBJ2-5
CASSKAGNTDTQYF	TGCGCCAGCAGTAAAGCGGGAAACACAGATACGCAGTATTTT	TRBV10-1	TRBD2	NA	TRBJ2-3
CASSILPGQGYDQPQHF	TGTGCCAGCAGCATCCTCCCCGGACAGGGATACGATCAGCCCCAGCATTTT	TRBV7-8	TRBD1	NA	TRBJ1-5